One sample yielded the 23 T cell receptor beta chains listed below, sequenced in a study of regulatory T cells in long-lasting Graves disease. Building the TCR beta libraries relied on iRepertoire HTBI primers, and CDR3 regions underwent Arm-PCR. In TCRdb, the multiplex PCR reads were re-called with MiXCR into one record per CDR3 protein. The table includes 650,000 to 850,000 distinct CDR3 sequences, approximately 29% detected once. Noted time point: persistent/refractory GD, antithyroid drugs over 5 years with positive TRAb. Scientists built the TCR library using RNA that was extracted from PBMCs. This specimen consisted of peripheral blood mononuclear cells (PBMCs), obtained when the disease was refractory, from a patient treated with antithyroid drugs. The source is a female donor with Graves disease.

This clonotype was found a few times. This chain links TRBV20-1 with TRBJ2-5; D tentatively fits TRBD1 or TRBD2 (7 bases each). The germline V gene encodes CDR1 DFQATT and CDR2 SNEGSKA (reference sequence). V was cut by 3 bases and J by 5 bases, with 16 bases left in between. The CDR3 contains 14 residues. Here the CDR3 reads CSASDREGRETQYF. The CDR3 coding sequence is TGCAGTGCTAGCGACAGGGAGGGGCGGGAGACCCAGTACTTC.

The V gene is TRBV2, the J gene TRBJ2-1; 7 nucleotides match TRBD2. Germline V gene data show CDR1 as SNHLY and CDR2 as FYNNEI. The CDR3 extends over 16 amino acids. Trimming at V came to 1 base and at J to 0 bases, leaving 3 bases not matched to a gene. CDR3 sequence: CASSEVRGSSYNEQFF. The CDR3 DNA follows: TGTGCCAGCAGTGAAGTTCGCGGGAGCTCCTACAATGAGCAGTTCTTC.

The table lists this clonotype with a few counts. The gene calls are TRBV28 and TRBJ1-1, with 7 bases lining up with TRBD1. The germline V gene has CDR1 MDHEN and CDR2 SYDVKM. J lost 3 bases, V lost 8 bases, and 9 bases had no gene match. This CDR3 is built from 14 residues. The CDR3 sequence is CASGEIGGYTEAFF. The CDR3 nucleotides are TGTGCCAGCGGAGAAATAGGGGGCTACACTGAAGCTTTCTTT.

The gene calls are TRBV6-1 and TRBJ2-7; 9 bases line up with TRBD1. This CDR3 is 14 amino acids long. Germline V gene data show CDR1 as MNHNS and CDR2 as SASEGT. The V segment lost 5 bases and the J segment 5 bases; nucleotides outside the gene matches: 7. The CDR3 DNA reads as TGTGCCAGCAGTAGACAGGGGGTTAGCAACGAGCAGTACTTC. The encoded protein is CASSRQGVSNEQYF.

This clonotype has more than one count but fewer than ten. The chain is built from TRBV12-3 or TRBV12-4 and TRBJ1-2; a possible D gene is TRBD1 (6 bases). The CDR3 length is 13 residues. V lost 4 bases to trimming and J lost 6 bases, with 12 bases between them. The chain's CDR3 is CASSWTASNGYTF. The CDR3 DNA reads TGTGCCAGCAGTTGGACAGCCTCAAATGGCTACACCTTC.

The chain joins TRBV5-1 to TRBJ2-7; 10 nucleotides agree with TRBD2. CDR1 SGHRS and CDR2 YFSETQ come from the germline V gene. This CDR3 comprises 12 residues. V dropped 4 bases and J dropped 7; count of bases not matched to a gene: 2. The CDR3 region is CASSEGLAEQYF. CDR3 DNA: TGCGCCAGCAGCGAGGGACTAGCGGAGCAGTACTTC.

This clonotype has more than one count but fewer than ten. The chain joins TRBV30 to TRBJ2-7; 13 nucleotides line up with TRBD2. Germline CDR1 is GTSNPN and CDR2 is SVGIG (reference sequence). The CDR3 is made up of 16 amino acids. Unmatched junction bases numbered 10, after V lost 2 bases and J lost 6 bases. The CDR3 region is CAWSTRTSGSRAEQYF. The CDR3 nucleotides read TGTGCCTGGAGTACTCGGACTAGCGGGAGTAGGGCCGAGCAGTACTTC.

V is TRBV24-1 and J is TRBJ1-5; possibly TRBD1 for D (6 bases). V was pared by 10 bases and J by 4 bases, with 13 bases between. There are 13 residues in the CDR3. CDR1 and CDR2 (germline): KGHDR, SFDVKD. The CDR3 nucleotides read TGTGCCACAGCGGGGGACAAAAATCAGCCCCAGCATTTT. It yields the protein CATAGDKNQPQHF.

The chain combines TRBV12-3 or TRBV12-4 with TRBJ2-1; D ambiguous. The CDR3 has 14 amino acids. With 8 bases removed from V and 0 bases from J, the gap between germline ends came to 11 bases. The CDR3 loop reads CASSSRVSYNEQFF. CDR3 nucleotide sequence: TGTGCCAGCTCCTCTAGGGTCTCCTACAATGAGCAGTTCTTC.

The chain carries TRBV5-1 and TRBJ2-5; 10 nucleotides align to TRBD2. The CDR3 runs 14 residues. V shed 6 bases and J 6 bases; nucleotides not matched to a gene: 8. CDR1 SGHRS and CDR2 YFSETQ come from the germline V gene. The chain's CDR3 is CASTAGGLAKTQYF. The CDR3 DNA follows: TGCGCCAGCACAGCGGGAGGGCTTGCGAAGACCCAGTACTTC.

V is TRBV28 and J is TRBJ2-7; perhaps D is TRBD1 or TRBD2 (5 bases each). The CDR3 sequence is 14 residues long. Germline CDR1 reads MDHEN; CDR2 reads SYDVKM. Between the trimmed V and J ends, which lost 3 bases and 3 bases, there was a span of 12 bases. The CDR3: CASSFRSGRYEQYF. As DNA, the CDR3 is TGTGCCAGCAGTTTTAGATCGGGACGCTACGAGCAGTACTTC.

This clonotype was detected only a few times. The chain joins TRBV2 to TRBJ2-7; 8 bases are a match to TRBD2. Germline CDR1 SNHLY, CDR2 FYNNEI. Losses at the gene ends were 1 base for V and 4 bases for J; bases not matched to a gene: 6. CDR3 length: 15 residues. In DNA, the CDR3 is TGTGCCAGCAGTGAAGAGGGACTAGTAGGTTACGAGCAGTACTTC. Encoded protein: CASSEEGLVGYEQYF. The full variable domain, in which reference TRBV2 and TRBJ2-7 provide the parts outside the CDR3, is EPEVTQTPSHQVTQMGQEVILRCVPISNHLYFYWYRQILGQKVEFLVSFYNNEISEKSEIFDDQFSVERPDGSNFTLKIRSTKLEDSAMYFCASSEEGLVGYEQYFGPGTRLTVT.

This clonotype was counted many times. The chain has TRBV2 and TRBJ2-5, with 14 bases fitting TRBD2. In germline, CDR1 is SNHLY, CDR2 FYNNEI. The CDR3 consists of 16 residues. Unmatched junction bases numbered 5, after V lost 4 bases and J lost 4 bases. CDR3 DNA sequence: TGTGCCAGCAGTGGAGGACTAGCGGGAGGAGGAGAGACCCAGTACTTC. This gives the protein CASSGGLAGGGETQYF.

This clonotype occurred a few times. The chain links TRBV19 to TRBJ1-2; D is perhaps TRBD1 (5 bases). Germline V gene sequence: CDR1 LNHDA, CDR2 SQIVND (reference sequence). The CDR3 is made up of 14 amino acids. The V gene lost 5 bases and the J gene lost 4 bases, with 14 bases spanning the gap. In nucleotides, the CDR3 is TGTGCCAGTAGTCCCCGGGACCGACCCTATGGCTACACCTTC. As protein: CASSPRDRPYGYTF.

The rearrangement joins TRBV29-1 to TRBJ1-1, with D tentatively TRBD1 (6 bases). The V end was cut by 7 bases, the J end by 4 bases, with 16 bases between. This CDR3 has 13 residues. The germline CDR1 and CDR2 sequences are SQVTM and ANQGSEA. The CDR3 loop is CSAREGEGTEAFF. The CDR3 coding sequence is TGCAGCGCCCGAGAGGGGGAGGGCACTGAAGCTTTCTTT.

The chain uses TRBV7-9 and TRBJ2-6; D remains ambiguous. V gave up 2 bases and J gave up 0 bases, with 5 bases separating them. Per the germline V gene, CDR1 is SEHNR and CDR2 is FQNEAQ (reference sequence). The CDR3 covers 15 residues. CDR3 bases: TGTGCCAGCAGCTTATCCCGCTCTGGGGCCAACGTCCTGACTTTC. Encoded protein: CASSLSRSGANVLTF.

Many counts were recorded for this clonotype. The rearrangement uses TRBV2 and TRBJ2-2; 10 nucleotides agree with TRBD1. The CDR3 has 15 amino acids. Germline loops: CDR1 SNHLY, CDR2 FYNNEI. V was pared by 6 bases and J by 5 bases, with 6 bases of the junction left unmatched. CDR3 sequence (DNA): TGTGCCAGCAGGAGGACAGGGGGGGAGACCGGGGAGCTGTTTTTT. Amino acids: CASRRTGGETGELFF.

The chain joins TRBV6-1 to TRBJ1-6, with D maybe TRBD1 (6 bases). The CDR3 length is 13 residues. Trimming cost V 7 bases and J 7 bases, with 11 bases left between them. From germline, CDR1 is MNHNS and CDR2 SASEGT. CDR3 DNA: TGTGCCAGCAAGCGGGGGGCGAATTCACCCCTCCACTTT. It specifies CASKRGANSPLHF.

CDR3 nucleotide sequence: TGCAGTGCTCATCGACAGGGTGGGGGTCAGCCCCAGCATTTT. This gives the protein CSAHRQGGGQPQHF. This sequence joins TRBV20-1 and TRBJ1-5; TRBD1 matches at 7 bases. The trim removed 5 bases at V and 6 bases at J, leaving 10 bases unmatched. The CDR3 covers 14 residues. The germline V gene has CDR1 DFQATT and CDR2 SNEGSKA (reference sequence).

The chain is built from TRBV5-1 and TRBJ1-2, with TRBD1 matching over 10 bases. CDR1 and CDR2 from the germline V gene are SGHRS and YFSETQ. The CDR3 contains 14 residues. J lost 4 bases, V lost 7 bases, and 7 bases had no gene match. The CDR3 loop reads CASSGTGVSYGYTF. CDR3 sequence (DNA): TGCGCCAGCTCCGGGACAGGGGTTAGCTATGGCTACACCTTC. Using reference TRBV5-1 and TRBJ1-2 for the parts outside the CDR3, the full variable domain is KAGVTQTPRYLIKTRGQQVTLSCSPISGHRSVSWYQQTPGQGLQFLFEYFSETQRNKGNFPGRFSGRQFSNSRSEMNVSTLELGDSALYLCASSGTGVSYGYTFGSGTRLTVV.

The V gene is TRBV7-3, the J gene TRBJ2-1; D not certain. Trimming stripped 3 bases from V and 1 base from J, with 10 bases between. The germline V gene encodes CDR1 SGHTA and CDR2 FQGTGA. This CDR3 has 15 residues. This chain's CDR3 is CASSFDGQSYNEQFF. CDR3 DNA: TGTGCCAGCAGCTTCGATGGCCAATCCTACAATGAGCAGTTCTTC.

This clonotype has a handful of counts. The chain has TRBV19 and TRBJ1-4, with TRBD1 matching 9 bases. This CDR3 is built from 15 residues. Germline CDR1 LNHDA, CDR2 SQIVND (reference sequence). With V trimmed by 3 bases and J by 6 bases, 5 bases remained unmatched. CDR3: CASSIPTGGDEKLFF. The CDR3 coding sequence is TGTGCCAGTAGTATCCCGACAGGGGGAGATGAAAAACTGTTTTTT.

The genes are TRBV9 and TRBJ1-2, with D possibly matching TRBD1 (6 bases). CDR3 size: 15 residues. Germline CDR1 is SGDLS and CDR2 is YYNGEE. V was shortened by 1 base and J by 4 bases, with 14 bases between the two germline ends. The CDR3 nucleotides read TGTGCCAGCAGCGTAAACCCCGAGGGGGGCTATGGCTACACCTTC. As protein: CASSVNPEGGYGYTF.